This T cell receptor beta chain appears in the sequencing data of a study of cytomegalovirus exposure and HLA in healthy donors. Use of 60 Vbeta and 13 Jbeta primers characterized the PCR. Original data processing: A later analysis tallied approximately 80 million unique TCR beta chains, 9 million to 12 million of them shared. Repertoires were generated with immunoSEQ multiplex PCR, while TCRdb's copy carries only in-frame clones and drops some. From that table come the V and J calls and clone size; the DNA was used to work out D and trimming. The sample lists approximately 150,000 clones, roughly three quarters seen once, with about 4.7% in the top ten. The V segment lost 0 bases and the J segment 2 bases; nucleotides outside the gene matches: 6. This CDR3 has 16 amino acids. Germline V gene data show CDR1 as MNHEY and CDR2 as SVGAGI. To note about this clone: Its antigen is still unknown.

Study results and limitations: TCR beta chains associated with HLA were, in a later analysis, more clonally expanded than equally common others.

This receptor was obtained from a man between 18 and 29 years old in good health and CMV-seropositive. The rearrangement links TRBV6-5 to TRBJ1-2, with 7 bases identical to TRBD1. The specimen was PBMCs. The CDR3: CASSYSKGGSNYGYTF. In nucleotides, the CDR3 is TGTGCCAGCAGTTACTCGAAAGGGGGCTCGAACTATGGCTACACCTTC.